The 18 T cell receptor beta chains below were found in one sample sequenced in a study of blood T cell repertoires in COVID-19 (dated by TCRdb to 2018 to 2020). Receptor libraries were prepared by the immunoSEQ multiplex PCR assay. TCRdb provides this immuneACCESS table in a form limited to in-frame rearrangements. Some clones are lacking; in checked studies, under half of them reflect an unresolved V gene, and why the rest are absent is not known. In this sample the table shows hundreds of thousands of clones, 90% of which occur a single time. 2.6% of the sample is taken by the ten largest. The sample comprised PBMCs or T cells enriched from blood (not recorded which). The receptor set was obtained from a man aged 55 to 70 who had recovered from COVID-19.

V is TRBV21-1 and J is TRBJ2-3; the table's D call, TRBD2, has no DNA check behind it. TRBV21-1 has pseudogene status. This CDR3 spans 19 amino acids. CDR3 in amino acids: CASSKGSGRALSSTDTQYF. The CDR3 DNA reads TGTGCCAGCAGCAAAGGAAGCGGGAGGGCCCTCAGTAGCACAGATACGCAGTATTTT.

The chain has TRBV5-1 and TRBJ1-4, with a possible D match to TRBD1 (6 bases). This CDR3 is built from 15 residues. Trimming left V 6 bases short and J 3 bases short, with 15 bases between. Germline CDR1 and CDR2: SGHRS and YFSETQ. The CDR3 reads CASTVQGQPNEKLFF. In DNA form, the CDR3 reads TGCGCCAGCACAGTTCAAGGACAGCCTAATGAAAAACTGTTTTTT.

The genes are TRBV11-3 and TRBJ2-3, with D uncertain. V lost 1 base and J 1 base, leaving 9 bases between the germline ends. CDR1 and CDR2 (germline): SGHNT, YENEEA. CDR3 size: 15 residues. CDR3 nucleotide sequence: TGTGCCAGCAGCTTAGGACATTCCGGCACAGATACGCAGTATTTT. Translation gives CASSLGHSGTDTQYF.

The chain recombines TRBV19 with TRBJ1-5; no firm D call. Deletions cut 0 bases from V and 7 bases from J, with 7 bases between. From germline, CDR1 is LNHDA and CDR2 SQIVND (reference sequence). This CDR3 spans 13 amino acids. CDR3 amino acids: CASSIDFQQPQHF. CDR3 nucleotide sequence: TGTGCCAGTAGTATAGATTTCCAGCAGCCCCAGCATTTT.

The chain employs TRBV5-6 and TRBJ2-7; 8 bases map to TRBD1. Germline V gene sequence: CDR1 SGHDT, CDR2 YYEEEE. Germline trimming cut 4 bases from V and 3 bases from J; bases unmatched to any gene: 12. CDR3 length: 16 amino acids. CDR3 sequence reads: CASSVSPGQEYYEQYF. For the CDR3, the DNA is TGTGCCAGCAGCGTTAGCCCGGGACAGGAGTACTACGAGCAGTACTTC.

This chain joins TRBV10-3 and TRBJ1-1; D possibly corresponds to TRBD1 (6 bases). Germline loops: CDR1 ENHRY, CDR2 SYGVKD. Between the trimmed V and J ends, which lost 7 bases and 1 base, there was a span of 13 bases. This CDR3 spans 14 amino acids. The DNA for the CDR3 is TGTGCCATCAATATACAGGGTCCGAACACTGAAGCTTTCTTT. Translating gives CAINIQGPNTEAFF.

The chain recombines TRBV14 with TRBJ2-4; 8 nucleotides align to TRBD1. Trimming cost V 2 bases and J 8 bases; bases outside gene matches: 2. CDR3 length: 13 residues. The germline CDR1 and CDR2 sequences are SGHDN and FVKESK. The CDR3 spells CASSQQGADIQYF. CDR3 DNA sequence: TGTGCCAGCAGCCAACAGGGGGCCGACATTCAGTACTTC.

DNA of the CDR3: TGCGCCAGCAGCTTGGAAAGACAGGGGGCGGCCGGCTACACCTTC. This encodes CASSLERQGAAGYTF. This sequence joins TRBV5-1 and TRBJ1-2, with 10 bases aligning to TRBD1. CDR1 is SGHRS and CDR2 is YFSETQ in the germline V gene. V shed 0 bases, J shed 8 bases, and the junction held 7 bases outside the gene matches. The CDR3 covers 15 residues.

CDR3 in amino acids: CASSYGQVLEAFF. The CDR3 nucleotides read TGTGCCAGCAGCTACGGACAGGTTCTTGAAGCTTTCTTT. V and J are TRBV12-3 or TRBV12-4 and TRBJ1-1; TRBD1 agrees at 7 bases. This CDR3 has 13 residues. Trimming at V came to 6 bases and at J to 7 bases, leaving 8 bases not matched to a gene.

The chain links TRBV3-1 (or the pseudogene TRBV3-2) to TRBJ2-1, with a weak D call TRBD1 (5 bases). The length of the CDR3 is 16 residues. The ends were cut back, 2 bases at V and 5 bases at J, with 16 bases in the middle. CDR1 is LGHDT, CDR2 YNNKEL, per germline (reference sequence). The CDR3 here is CASSQPGSPLDNEQFF. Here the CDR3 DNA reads TGTGCCAGCAGCCAACCAGGGTCGCCCCTGGACAATGAGCAGTTCTTC.

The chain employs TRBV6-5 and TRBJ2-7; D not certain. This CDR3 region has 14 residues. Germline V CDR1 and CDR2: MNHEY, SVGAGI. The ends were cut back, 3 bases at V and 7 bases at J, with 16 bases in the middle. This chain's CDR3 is CASSYATGPSEQYF. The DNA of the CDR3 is TGTGCCAGCAGTTATGCTACTGGTCCGTCGGAGCAGTACTTC.

The CDR3 protein is CSVEVTVGGYTF. The CDR3 region has the DNA TGCAGCGTTGAAGTGACAGTGGGAGGCTACACCTTC. The chain is built from TRBV29-1 and TRBJ1-2, with a weak D call TRBD1 (5 bases). The V and J ends lost 1 base and 8 bases respectively, with 11 bases between them. This CDR3 is built from 12 residues. Germline-derived CDR1 and CDR2 are SQVTM and ANQGSEA.

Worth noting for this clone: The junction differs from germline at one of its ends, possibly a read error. The CDR3 sequence: CAGRRYHTSNTEAFF. The CDR3 DNA is TGTGCCGGCAGGAGGTATCACACCTCGAACACTGAAGCTTTCTTT. The chain couples TRBV2 to TRBJ1-1, with D unresolved. CDR3 length equals 15 residues. Germline V gene data show CDR1 as SNHLY and CDR2 as FYNNEI.

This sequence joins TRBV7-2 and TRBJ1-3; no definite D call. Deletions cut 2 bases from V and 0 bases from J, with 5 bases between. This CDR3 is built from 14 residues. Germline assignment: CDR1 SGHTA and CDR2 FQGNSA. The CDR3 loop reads CASSLTNSGNTIYF. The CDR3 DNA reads TGTGCCAGCAGCTTAACTAACTCTGGAAACACCATATATTTT.

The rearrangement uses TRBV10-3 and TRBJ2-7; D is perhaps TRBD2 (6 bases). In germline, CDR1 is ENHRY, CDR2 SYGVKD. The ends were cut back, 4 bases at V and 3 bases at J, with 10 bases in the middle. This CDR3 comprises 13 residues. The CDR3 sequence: CAISAGSGYEQYF. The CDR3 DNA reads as TGTGCCATCAGTGCGGGTAGCGGCTACGAGCAGTACTTC.

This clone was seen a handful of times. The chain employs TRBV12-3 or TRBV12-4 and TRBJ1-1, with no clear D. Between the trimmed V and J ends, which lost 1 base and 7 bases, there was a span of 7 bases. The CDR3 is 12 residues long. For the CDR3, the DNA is TGTGCCAGCAGTTTAGTCAGGCTTGAAGCTTTCTTT. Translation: CASSLVRLEAFF.

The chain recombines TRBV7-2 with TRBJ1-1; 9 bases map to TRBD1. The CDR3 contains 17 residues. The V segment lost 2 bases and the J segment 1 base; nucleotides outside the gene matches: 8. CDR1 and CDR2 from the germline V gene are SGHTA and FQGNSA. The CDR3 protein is CASSLLLGQGPNTEAFF. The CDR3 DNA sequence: TGTGCCAGCAGCTTACTTTTGGGACAGGGACCGAACACTGAAGCTTTCTTT. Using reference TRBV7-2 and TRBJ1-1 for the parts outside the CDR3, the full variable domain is GAGVSQSPSNKVTEKGKDVELRCDPISGHTALYWYRQSLGQGLEFLIYFQGNSAPDKSGLPSDRFSAERTGGSVSTLTIQRTQQEDSAVYLCASSLLLGQGPNTEAFFGQGTRLTVV.

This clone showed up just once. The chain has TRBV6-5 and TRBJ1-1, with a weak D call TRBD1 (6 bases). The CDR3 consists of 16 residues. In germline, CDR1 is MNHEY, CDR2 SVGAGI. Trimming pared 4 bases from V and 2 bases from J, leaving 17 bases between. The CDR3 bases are TGTGCCAGCAGTTTCCAACAGGGTCTCGGAAACACTGAAGCTTTCTTT. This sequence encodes CASSFQQGLGNTEAFF.